Following are 20 T cell receptor beta chains from one sample sequenced in a study of beta chain features in type 1 diabetes. Study observations and caveats: TCRB CDR3s were moderately but significantly shorter in Type 1 diabetes patients in all four CD4+ subsets.

Their recognized antigens are unknown. The sequenced template was cDNA made from the entire isolated RNA. The method was immunoSEQ multiplex PCR; TCRdb's version includes in-frame clones alone and lacks a portion of them. The sample gives nearly 350,000 clones, around 8.5% of which show up once; roughly 1% is in the top ten. The sequenced sample was central memory CD4+ T cells from blood. The receptors were sampled from a man aged 25 to 40 with type 1 diabetes.

This clone was counted ten times or more. The V gene is TRBV27, the J gene TRBJ2-5, with 7 bases identical to TRBD1. J gave up 5 bases and V 7 bases, and 1 base lay outside the gene matches. The CDR3 extends over 11 amino acids. The V gene's germline CDR1 is MNHEY and CDR2 SMNVEV (reference sequence). Written as DNA, the CDR3 is TGTGCCAGCAAGACAGGGGAGACCCAGTACTTC. Residues: CASKTGETQYF.

This clone appeared a few times. V and J are TRBV5-6 and TRBJ1-6; no clear D gene. Germline CDR1 and CDR2: SGHDT and YYEEEE. Trimming cost V 3 bases and J 0 bases, with 1 base left between them. The CDR3 sequence is 13 residues long. CDR3 sequence: CASSSSYNSPLHF. The CDR3, as DNA: TGTGCCAGCAGCTCCTCCTATAATTCACCCCTCCACTTT.

This clone was detected a few times. The chain links TRBV5-1 to TRBJ2-7; D is undetermined. Per the germline V gene, CDR1 is SGHRS and CDR2 is YFSETQ. Deletions cut 2 bases from V and 0 bases from J, with 12 bases between. The CDR3 length is 15 residues. CDR3 in DNA: TGCGCCAGCAGCTTAATCGGTCAGCCCTCCTACGAGCAGTACTTC. It codes for CASSLIGQPSYEQYF.

This clone has at least ten counts. This sequence joins TRBV2 and TRBJ1-4, with TRBD1 matching 8 bases. The ends lost 6 bases at V and 7 bases at J; junction bases unmatched: 7. The CDR3 loop spans 14 amino acids. The germline gives CDR1 SNHLY, CDR2 FYNNEI. The CDR3, as DNA: TGTGCCAGCAGCGGGACAGGTTGGGCTGAAAAACTGTTTTTT. The encoded protein is CASSGTGWAEKLFF.

This clone occurred a few times. A much larger clone sits a single nucleotide away, making a read error possible. The genes are TRBV7-2 and TRBJ1-2; 8 nucleotides align to TRBD1. Losses at the gene ends were 5 bases for V and 6 bases for J; bases not matched to a gene: 2. Per the germline V gene, CDR1 is SGHTA and CDR2 is FQGNSA. CDR3 size: 12 residues. Here the CDR3 DNA reads TGTGCCAGCAGCCTGACAGGGGATGGCTACACCTTC. It encodes CASSLTGDGYTF. Full variable domain (outside the CDR3, taken from reference TRBV7-2 and TRBJ1-2): GAGVSQSPSNKVTEKGKDVELRCDPISGHTALYWYRQSLGQGLEFLIYFQGNSAPDKSGLPSDRFSAERTGGSVSTLTIQRTQQEDSAVYLCASSLTGDGYTFGSGTRLTVV.

The rearrangement joins TRBV11-2 to TRBJ2-7; 9 bases are a match to TRBD1. The CDR3 has 14 amino acids. V shed 3 bases, J shed 5 bases, and the junction held 5 bases outside the gene matches. Germline values: CDR1 SGHAT, CDR2 FQNNGV. CDR3 amino acids: CASSFRQGVNEQYF. CDR3 in DNA: TGTGCCAGCAGCTTCCGACAGGGGGTTAACGAGCAGTACTTC.

The table lists this clone with a few counts. The chain uses TRBV7-2 and TRBJ1-5; D unclear. The CDR3 is 14 amino acids. Trimming removed 2 bases from V and 7 bases from J, with 12 bases in between. CDR1 SGHTA and CDR2 FQGNSA come from the germline V gene. The CDR3 loop is CASSLQRNQQPQHF. Here the CDR3 DNA reads TGTGCCAGCAGCTTACAGCGGAATCAGCAGCCCCAGCATTTT.

The chain uses TRBV7-2 and TRBJ2-7; D tentatively reads TRBD1 or TRBD2 (5 bases each). Germline V gives CDR1 SGHTA, CDR2 FQGNSA. The CDR3 totals 14 residues. Trimming removed 1 base from V and 5 bases from J, with 12 bases in between. The CDR3: CASSLGQGADEQYF. The CDR3 nucleotides are TGTGCCAGCAGCTTAGGGCAGGGAGCCGACGAGCAGTACTTC.

This clone was detected only a few times. This sequence joins TRBV7-8 and TRBJ2-7; D perhaps matches TRBD2 (5 bases). The V end lost 2 bases, the J end lost 3 bases, and 14 bases lay between the germline ends. Germline-derived CDR1 and CDR2 are SGHVS and FQNEAQ. The CDR3 spans 15 residues. For the CDR3, the DNA is TGTGCCAGCAGCTTAAGAGCCCGTGCGGGCTACGAGCAGTACTTC. Translating it yields CASSLRARAGYEQYF. Full variable domain (remainder filled in from reference TRBV7-8 and TRBJ2-7): GAGVSQSPRYKVAKRGQDVALRCDPISGHVSLFWYQQALGQGPEFLTYFQNEAQLDKSGLPSDRFFAERPEGSVSTLKIQRTQQEDSAVYLCASSLRARAGYEQYFGPGTRLTVT.

This clone has a handful of counts. The chain employs TRBV5-6 and TRBJ2-3; D may match TRBD1 or TRBD2 (5 bases each). The CDR3 loop spans 14 amino acids. V shed 0 bases and J shed 4 bases, with 9 bases lying between them. Germline-derived CDR1 and CDR2 are SGHDT and YYEEEE. The CDR3 DNA sequence: TGTGCCAGCAGCTTGGGTATGGGGGCAGATACGCAGTATTTT. It translates to CASSLGMGADTQYF.

This chain connects TRBV19 to TRBJ1-5, with TRBD1 matching 9 bases. Germline CDR1 is LNHDA and CDR2 is SQIVND (reference sequence). This CDR3 spans 15 amino acids. J was trimmed by 2 bases and V by 6 bases; bases with no gene match: 5. Written as DNA, the CDR3 is TGTGCCAGTAGCAAGACAGGGGGAGGCAATCAGCCCCAGCATTTT. Protein product: CASSKTGGGNQPQHF.

This clone was recorded many times. This chain uses TRBV2 with TRBJ1-2; weak D call: TRBD1 (6 bases). Per germline, CDR1 SNHLY and CDR2 FYNNEI. V shed 5 bases and J shed 3 bases, with 13 bases lying between them. The CDR3 spans 14 residues. The CDR3 coding sequence is TGTGCCAGCAGTCTACAGGGAGGGGACTATGGCTACACCTTC. Its translation is CASSLQGGDYGYTF. The variable domain in full, with the rest retrieved from reference TRBV2 and TRBJ1-2, is EPEVTQTPSHQVTQMGQEVILRCVPISNHLYFYWYRQILGQKVEFLVSFYNNEISEKSEIFDDQFSVERPDGSNFTLKIRSTKLEDSAMYFCASSLQGGDYGYTFGSGTRLTVV.

This clone was observed a few times. The chain has TRBV7-2 and TRBJ2-3, with 10 bases lining up with TRBD2. The germline V gene has CDR1 SGHTA and CDR2 FQGNSA. This CDR3 has 16 amino acids. With V trimmed by 5 bases and J by 0 bases, 5 bases remained unmatched. CDR3 in amino acids: CASSPLAGASTDTQYF. The CDR3 bases are TGTGCCAGCAGCCCCCTAGCGGGGGCCAGCACAGATACGCAGTATTTT.

In this sample, this clone turned up a few times. The rearrangement joins TRBV10-2 to TRBJ1-3, with D hard to call. The CDR3 length is 12 residues. The V end was cut by 5 bases, the J end by 4 bases, with 6 bases between. CDR1 and CDR2 from the germline V gene are WSHSY and SAAADI. The CDR3 sequence is CASSQNGNTIYF. CDR3 in DNA: TGCGCCAGCAGTCAGAACGGAAACACCATATATTTT.

This clone was seen only a few times. The chain joins TRBV14 to TRBJ1-6; D is unclear. Trimming stripped 3 bases from V and 4 bases from J, with 7 bases between. The germline gives CDR1 SGHDN, CDR2 FVKESK. CDR3 length: 14 residues. Written as DNA, the CDR3 is TGTGCCAGCAGCCAGGGTTGGTATAATTCACCCCTCCACTTT. It specifies CASSQGWYNSPLHF.

This clone was counted a few times. The J gene is TRBJ2-3, the V gene TRBV28, with 7 positions matching TRBD2. From germline, CDR1 is MDHEN and CDR2 SYDVKM. With 7 bases clipped from V and 6 bases from J, the junction kept 7 bases outside the gene matches. The CDR3 is made up of 13 amino acids. CDR3 DNA: TGTGCCAGCACCATATCCGGGGGGGATACGCAGTATTTT. As protein: CASTISGGDTQYF.

J is TRBJ2-5 and V is TRBV7-2, with a weak D call TRBD2 (5 bases). CDR3 length: 13 residues. The germline V gene has CDR1 SGHTA and CDR2 FQGNSA. With 2 bases removed from V and 5 bases from J, the gap between germline ends came to 9 bases. The CDR3 is CASSLRDGETQYF. As DNA, the CDR3 is TGTGCCAGCAGCTTACGGGATGGGGAGACCCAGTACTTC.

A remark on this clone: At the DNA level, this CDR3 is encoded by other sequences in the same sample as well. This rearrangement joins TRBV6-5 to TRBJ1-5; no clear D. Between the trimmed V and J ends, which lost 4 bases and 0 bases, there was a span of 4 bases. CDR3 length: 13 amino acids. Germline CDR1 MNHEY, CDR2 SVGAGI. CDR3 nucleotides: TGTGCCAGCAGTTTAGATAGCAATCAGCCCCAGCATTTT. Its translation: CASSLDSNQPQHF.

The chain recombines TRBV6-4 with TRBJ2-3; D tentatively fits TRBD1 or TRBD2 (5 bases each). From germline, CDR1 is MRHNA and CDR2 SNTAGT. CDR3 length equals 16 residues. V lost 6 bases and J 0 bases, leaving 16 bases between the germline ends. CDR3 coding DNA: TGTGCCAGCAGCACGACAGCTGGGAGTAGCACAGATACGCAGTATTTT. Translation gives CASSTTAGSSTDTQYF.

This clone was seen more than once but under ten times. The chain carries TRBV19 and TRBJ1-1; D not resolved. V dropped 10 bases and J dropped 4 bases, with 13 bases sitting between them. Germline CDR1 is LNHDA and CDR2 is SQIVND (reference sequence). The CDR3 loop spans 12 amino acids. The CDR3 DNA follows: TGTGCCACCCGGTTGGGGAGCACTGAAGCTTTCTTT. This codes for CATRLGSTEAFF. Variable domain in full (rest from reference TRBV19 and TRBJ1-1): DGGITQSPKYLFRKEGQNVTLSCEQNLNHDAMYWYRQDPGQGLRLIYYSQIVNDFQKGDIAEGYSVSREKKESFPLTVTSAQKNPTAFYLCATRLGSTEAFFGQGTRLTVV.